This T cell receptor beta chain derives from a study of blood T cell repertoires in COVID-19 (dated by TCRdb to about 2020). About the full investigation: Samples from collaborators originated in the United States, Italy and Spain and spanned both the acute and convalescent phases of COVID-19. The material from the prospective study consisted of cDNA or gDNA derived from T cells, B-cell-depleted T cells, or PBMCs. Deeply sampled blood TCRbeta repertoires from subjects exposed to, actively infected with, or recovered from COVID-19 were included in the dataset. The repertoires were released in a freely available public database meant as a resource for research on the immune response to SARS-CoV-2. The samples were drawn from two sources: the first 160 participants of the ongoing ImmuneRACE study, and 1,254 subjects contributed by 6 global collaborators. A de-identified subject ID, COVID-19 status, age in years and sex were almost always included in the sample metadata. Where available, HLA class I and class II types were obtained from metadata supplied by the sample provider rather than from assay-based typing.

V loses 5 bases at its end and J loses 6 bases; junction bases beyond the gene matches: 8. The CDR3 goes from the cysteine to the phenylalanine over 15 residues. Only the CDR3 portion is preserved as DNA: 45 bases, with reading frame beginning at the first base. The germline V gene supplies CDR1 MDHEN and CDR2 SYDVKM. General conclusions and limits of the study: Clinical and demographic metadata were provided uncurated, with the amount varying by source and participant.

With respect to this clone: Its antigen remains unidentified. Base qualities are not at hand, and no much larger clone is one base apart.

Collaborating institutions collected whole blood in K2EDTA tubes following their own protocols. For TCRbeta analysis, collaborator samples were shipped as frozen whole blood, as isolated PBMCs, or as DNA extracted from either sample type. TCRbeta CDR3 regions were amplified from genomic DNA using the immunoSEQ Assay, a bias-controlled multiplex PCR. In the original analysis: Nucleated cell counts per sample were estimated from amplification of reference gene primers within the assay. Sequence reads were collapsed and filtered to measure the absolute abundance of every unique TCRbeta CDR3 rearrangement. For each sample, productive Simpson clonality was calculated as the square root of Simpson's diversity index over productive rearrangements. This immuneACCESS table, as held by TCRdb, lists in-frame sequences with V and J called but not all clones. Of the missing ones, under half trace to an unresolved V gene in checked studies; the others have no known cause. From that table come the V and J calls and clone size; the DNA was used to work out D and trimming. For this sample there are 190,000 or so clones; approximately 89% appear just once. Jointly, the top ten make up under 4.5% of the sample.

This TCR was recovered from a woman aged 25-40 years with acute or convalescent COVID-19. The specimen was peripheral blood. Rearrangement joined TRBV28 to TRBJ2-1, with 9 bases in between that match TRBD2. The sequence in DNA is TGTGCCAGCAGTATACCGGGACTAGCAAGCAATGAGCAGTTCTTC. Protein translation: CASSIPGLASNEQFF.